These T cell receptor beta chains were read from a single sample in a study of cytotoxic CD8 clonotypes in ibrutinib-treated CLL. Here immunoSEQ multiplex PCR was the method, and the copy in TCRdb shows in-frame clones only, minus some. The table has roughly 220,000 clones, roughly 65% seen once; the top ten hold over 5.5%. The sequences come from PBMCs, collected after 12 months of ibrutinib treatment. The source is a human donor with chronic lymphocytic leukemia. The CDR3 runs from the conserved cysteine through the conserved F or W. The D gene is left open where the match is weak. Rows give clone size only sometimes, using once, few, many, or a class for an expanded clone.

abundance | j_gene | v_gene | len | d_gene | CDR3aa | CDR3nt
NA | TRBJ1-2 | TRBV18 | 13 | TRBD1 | CASSPVGGLGYTF | TGTGCCAGCTCACCGGTAGGGGGCCTTGGCTACACCTTC
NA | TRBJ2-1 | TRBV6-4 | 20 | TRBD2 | CASSENYPGGSPYTYNEQFF | TGTGCCAGCAGTGAAAATTATCCGGGAGGGTCACCTTATACTTACAATGAGCAGTTCTTC
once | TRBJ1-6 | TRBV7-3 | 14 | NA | CASSLTGGGSPLHF | TGTGCCAGCAGCTTAACGGGAGGGGGTTCACCCCTCCACTTT
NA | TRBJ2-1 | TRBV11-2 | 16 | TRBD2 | CASRPQLAGGHNEQFF | TGTGCCAGCAGGCCCCAACTAGCGGGGGGCCACAATGAGCAGTTCTTC
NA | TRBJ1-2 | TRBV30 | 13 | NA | CAWGAQGGHGYTF | TGTGCCTGGGGTGCGCAGGGCGGGCATGGCTACACCTTC
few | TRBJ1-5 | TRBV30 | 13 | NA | CAWMDNTNQPQHF | TGTGCCTGGATGGACAACACCAATCAGCCCCAGCATTTT
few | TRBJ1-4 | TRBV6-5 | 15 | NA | CASSYGGATNEKLFF | TGTGCCAGCAGTTACGGCGGAGCAACTAATGAAAAACTGTTTTTT
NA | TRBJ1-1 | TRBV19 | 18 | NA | CASSIAGAGLSGAIEAFF | TGTGCCAGTAGTATTGCGGGGGCGGGTCTGAGCGGGGCCATTGAAGCTTTCTTT
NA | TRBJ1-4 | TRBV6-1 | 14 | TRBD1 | CASSETGVREKLFF | TGTGCCAGCAGCGAAACAGGGGTTCGAGAAAAACTGTTTTTT
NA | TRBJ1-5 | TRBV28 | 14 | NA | CASSLGHSNQPQHF | TGTGCCAGCAGTTTGGGTCATAGCAATCAGCCCCAGCATTTT
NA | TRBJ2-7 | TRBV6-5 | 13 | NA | CASSYTRDSKTNF | TGTGCCAGCAGTTACACCCGGGACTCAAAAACGAACTTC
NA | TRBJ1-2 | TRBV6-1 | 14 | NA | CASNLERVGGGYTF | TGTGCCAGCAACCTTGAGCGGGTCGGAGGTGGCTACACCTTC
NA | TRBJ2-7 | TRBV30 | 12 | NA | CAWSRGNYEQYF | TGTGCCTGGAGTAGGGGGAATTACGAGCAGTACTTC
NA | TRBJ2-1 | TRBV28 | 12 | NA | CASSLWGAEQFF | TGTGCCAGCAGTTTATGGGGGGCTGAGCAGTTCTTC
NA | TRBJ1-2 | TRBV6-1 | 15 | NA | CASSEVIPAKGGYTF | TGTGCCAGCAGTGAAGTTATCCCAGCGAAGGGCGGCTACACCTTC
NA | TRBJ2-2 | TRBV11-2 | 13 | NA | CASSPRRTGELFF | TGTGCCAGCAGCCCCCGACGGACCGGGGAGCTGTTTTTT
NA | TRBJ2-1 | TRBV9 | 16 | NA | CASSVVSGNSYNEQFF | TGTGCCAGCAGCGTAGTGTCTGGTAACTCCTACAATGAGCAGTTCTTC
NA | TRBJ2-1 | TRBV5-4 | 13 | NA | CASSLGVPDEQFF | TGTGCCAGCAGCTTGGGAGTTCCCGATGAGCAGTTCTTC
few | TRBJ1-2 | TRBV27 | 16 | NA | CASTSPRRGTNYGYTF | TGTGCCAGCACCTCCCCCCGCCGGGGTACTAACTATGGCTACACCTTC
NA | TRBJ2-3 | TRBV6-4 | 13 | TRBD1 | CASRGQGADTQYF | TGTGCCAGCAGGGGACAGGGGGCAGATACGCAGTATTTT
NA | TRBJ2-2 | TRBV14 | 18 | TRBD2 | CASSQDGGLARDTGELFF | TGTGCCAGCAGCCAAGATGGCGGACTAGCGAGAGACACCGGGGAGCTGTTTTTT
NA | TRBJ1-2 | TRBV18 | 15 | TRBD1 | CASSQKGQGSHGYTF | TGTGCCAGCTCCCAAAAGGGACAGGGCTCCCATGGCTACACCTTC
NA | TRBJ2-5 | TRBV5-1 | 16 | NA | CASSLGALAVQETQYF | TGCGCCAGCAGCTTGGGGGCTCTAGCAGTACAAGAGACCCAGTACTTC
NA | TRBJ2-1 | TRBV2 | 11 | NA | CASSEKNREFF | TGTGCCAGCAGTGAAAAAAATCGGGAGTTCTTC
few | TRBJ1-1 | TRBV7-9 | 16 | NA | CASSLRRQGANTEAFF | TGTGCCAGCAGCTTAAGGCGACAAGGGGCGAACACTGAAGCTTTCTTT
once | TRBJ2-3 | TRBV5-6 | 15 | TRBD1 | CASSSRDRGTDTQYF | TGTGCCAGCAGCTCCCGGGACAGGGGCACAGATACGCAGTATTTT